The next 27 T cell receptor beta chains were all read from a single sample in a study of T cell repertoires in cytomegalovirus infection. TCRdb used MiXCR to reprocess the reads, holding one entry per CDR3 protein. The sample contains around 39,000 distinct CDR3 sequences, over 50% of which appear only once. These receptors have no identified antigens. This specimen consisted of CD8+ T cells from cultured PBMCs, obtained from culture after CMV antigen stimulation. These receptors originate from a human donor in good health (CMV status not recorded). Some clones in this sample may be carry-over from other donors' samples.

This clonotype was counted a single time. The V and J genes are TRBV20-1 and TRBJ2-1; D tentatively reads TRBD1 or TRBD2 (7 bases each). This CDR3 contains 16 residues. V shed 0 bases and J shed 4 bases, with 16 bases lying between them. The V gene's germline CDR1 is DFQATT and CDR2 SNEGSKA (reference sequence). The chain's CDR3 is CSARDPGGVRYNEQFF. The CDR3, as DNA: TGCAGTGCTAGAGATCCAGGGGGGGTGAGGTACAATGAGCAGTTCTTC.

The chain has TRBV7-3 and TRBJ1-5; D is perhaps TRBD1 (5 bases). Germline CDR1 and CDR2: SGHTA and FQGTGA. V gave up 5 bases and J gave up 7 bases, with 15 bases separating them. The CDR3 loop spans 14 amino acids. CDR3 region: CASSLGGRGQPQHF. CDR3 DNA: TGTGCCAGCAGCCTCGGGGGGAGGGGACAGCCCCAGCATTTT.

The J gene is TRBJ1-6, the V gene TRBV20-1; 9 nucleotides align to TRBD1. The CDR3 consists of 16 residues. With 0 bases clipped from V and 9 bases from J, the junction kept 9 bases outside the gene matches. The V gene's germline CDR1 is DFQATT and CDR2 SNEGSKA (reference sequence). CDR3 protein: CSARDRGTGSGSPLHF. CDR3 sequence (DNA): TGCAGTGCTAGAGATAGGGGGACAGGGAGTGGTTCACCCCTCCACTTT.

The CDR3 loop reads CASSLDTDTQYF. The CDR3 DNA sequence: TGTGCCAGCAGCTTAGATACAGATACGCAGTATTTT. V usage is TRBV7-8 and J usage is TRBJ2-3; D uncertain. Germline lookup yields CDR1 SGHVS and CDR2 FQNEAQ. The ends were cut back, 1 base at V and 3 bases at J, with 2 bases in the middle. The CDR3 runs to 12 residues. Based on the CDR3 plus reference TRBV7-8 and TRBJ2-3, the full variable domain is GAGVSQSPRYKVAKRGQDVALRCDPISGHVSLFWYQQALGQGPEFLTYFQNEAQLDKSGLPSDRFFAERPEGSVSTLKIQRTQQEDSAVYLCASSLDTDTQYFGPGTRLTVL.

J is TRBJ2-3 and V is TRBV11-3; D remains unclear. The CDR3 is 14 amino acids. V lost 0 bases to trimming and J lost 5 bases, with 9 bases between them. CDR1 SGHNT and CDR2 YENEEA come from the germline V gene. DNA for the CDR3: TGTGCCAGCAGCTTAGATCGGTCCGAAGATACGCAGTATTTT. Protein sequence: CASSLDRSEDTQYF.

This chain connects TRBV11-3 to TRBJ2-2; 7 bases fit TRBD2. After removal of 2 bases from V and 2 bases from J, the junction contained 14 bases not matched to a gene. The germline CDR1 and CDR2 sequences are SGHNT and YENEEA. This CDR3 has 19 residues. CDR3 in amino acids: CASSLTFLGASGNTGELFF. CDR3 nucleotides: TGTGCCAGCAGCTTAACCTTCCTTGGGGCTAGCGGCAACACCGGGGAGCTGTTTTTT.

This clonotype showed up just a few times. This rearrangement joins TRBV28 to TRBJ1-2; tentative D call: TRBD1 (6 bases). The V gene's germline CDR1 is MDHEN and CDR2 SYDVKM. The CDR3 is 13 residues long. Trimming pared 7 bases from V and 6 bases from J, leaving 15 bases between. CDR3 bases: TGTGCCAGCAACAAAGACAGGTGGCATGGCTACACCTTC. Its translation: CASNKDRWHGYTF.

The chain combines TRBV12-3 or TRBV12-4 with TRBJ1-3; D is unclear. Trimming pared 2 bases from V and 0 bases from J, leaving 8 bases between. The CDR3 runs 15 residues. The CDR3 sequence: CASSLPQSSGNTIYF. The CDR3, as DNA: TGTGCCAGCAGTTTACCTCAGAGCTCTGGAAACACCATATATTTT.

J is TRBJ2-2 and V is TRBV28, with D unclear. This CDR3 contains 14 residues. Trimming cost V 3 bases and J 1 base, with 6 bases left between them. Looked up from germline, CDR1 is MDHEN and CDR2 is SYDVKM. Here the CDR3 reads CASSFWGNTGELFF. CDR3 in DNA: TGTGCCAGCAGTTTTTGGGGGAACACCGGGGAGCTGTTTTTT.

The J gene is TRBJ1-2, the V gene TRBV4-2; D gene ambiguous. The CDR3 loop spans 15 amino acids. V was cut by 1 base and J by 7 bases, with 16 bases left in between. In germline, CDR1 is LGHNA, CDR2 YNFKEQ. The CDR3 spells CASSQGRTLRSGYTF. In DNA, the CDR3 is TGTGCCAGCAGCCAAGGTAGGACGTTACGGAGTGGCTACACCTTC.

The CDR3 bases are TGCGCCAGCAGCCAGGGGGCGGACAGGGTAACCTACGAGCAGTACTTC. Translating it yields CASSQGADRVTYEQYF. The chain links TRBV4-1 to TRBJ2-7; 8 nucleotides agree with TRBD1. V lost 3 bases to trimming and J lost 2 bases; unmatched junction nucleotides: 9. This CDR3 is built from 16 residues. The germline V gene has CDR1 MGHRA and CDR2 YSYEKL.

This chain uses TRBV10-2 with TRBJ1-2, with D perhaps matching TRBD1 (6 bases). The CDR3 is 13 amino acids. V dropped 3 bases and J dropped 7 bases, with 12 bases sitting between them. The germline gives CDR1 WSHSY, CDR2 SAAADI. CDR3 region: CASSEEGVGGYTF. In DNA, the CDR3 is TGCGCCAGCAGTGAAGAGGGGGTTGGTGGCTACACCTTC.

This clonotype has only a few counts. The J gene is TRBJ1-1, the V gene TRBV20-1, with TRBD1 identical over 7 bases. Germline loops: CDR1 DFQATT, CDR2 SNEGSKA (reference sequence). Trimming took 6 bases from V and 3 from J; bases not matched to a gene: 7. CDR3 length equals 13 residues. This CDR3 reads CSATQGKYTEAFF. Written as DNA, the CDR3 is TGCAGTGCAACACAGGGGAAGTACACTGAAGCTTTCTTT.

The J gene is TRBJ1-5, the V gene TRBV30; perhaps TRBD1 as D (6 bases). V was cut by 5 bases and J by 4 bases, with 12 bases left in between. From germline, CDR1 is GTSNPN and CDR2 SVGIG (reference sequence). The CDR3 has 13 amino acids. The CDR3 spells CAWLTGQNQPQHF. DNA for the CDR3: TGTGCCTGGCTGACGGGACAAAATCAGCCCCAGCATTTT.

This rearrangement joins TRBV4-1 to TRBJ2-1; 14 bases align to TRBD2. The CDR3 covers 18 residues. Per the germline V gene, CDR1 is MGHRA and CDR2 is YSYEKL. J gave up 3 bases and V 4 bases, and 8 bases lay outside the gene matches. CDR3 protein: CASSPTSGGAPGYNEQFF. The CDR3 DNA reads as TGCGCCAGCAGCCCGACTAGCGGGGGGGCCCCTGGCTACAATGAGCAGTTCTTC.

CDR3 sequence: CASSGTSGSSHEQYF. The CDR3 nucleotides read TGTGCCAGCAGCGGGACTAGCGGGAGTTCCCACGAGCAGTACTTC. The rearrangement joins TRBV5-5 to TRBJ2-7; TRBD2 agrees at 14 bases. The CDR3 is 15 amino acids. Germline trimming cut 4 bases from V and 5 bases from J; bases unmatched to any gene: 5. Germline-derived CDR1 and CDR2 are SGHKS and YYEKEE (reference sequence).

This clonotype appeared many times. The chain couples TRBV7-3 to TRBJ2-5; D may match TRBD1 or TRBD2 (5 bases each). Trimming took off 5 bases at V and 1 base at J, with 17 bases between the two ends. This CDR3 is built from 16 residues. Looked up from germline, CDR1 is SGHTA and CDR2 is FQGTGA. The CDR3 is CASSPGTANSQETQYF. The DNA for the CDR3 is TGTGCCAGCAGCCCCGGGACCGCAAACTCCCAAGAGACCCAGTACTTC.

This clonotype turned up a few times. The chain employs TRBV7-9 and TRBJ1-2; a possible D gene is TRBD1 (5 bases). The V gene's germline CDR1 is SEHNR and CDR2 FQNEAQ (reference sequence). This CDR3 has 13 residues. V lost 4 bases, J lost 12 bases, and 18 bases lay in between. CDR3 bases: TGTGCCAGCAGCTCCACCACAGGCGTCTCCCACACCTTC. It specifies CASSSTTGVSHTF.

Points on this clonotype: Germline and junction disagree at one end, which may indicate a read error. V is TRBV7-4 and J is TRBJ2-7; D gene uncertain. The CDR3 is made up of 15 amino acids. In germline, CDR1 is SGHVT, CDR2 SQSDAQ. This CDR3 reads CASSSRYIGFYEHHF. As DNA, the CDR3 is TGTGCCAGCAGCTCCCGGTACATCGGTTTCTACGAGCATCACTTC.

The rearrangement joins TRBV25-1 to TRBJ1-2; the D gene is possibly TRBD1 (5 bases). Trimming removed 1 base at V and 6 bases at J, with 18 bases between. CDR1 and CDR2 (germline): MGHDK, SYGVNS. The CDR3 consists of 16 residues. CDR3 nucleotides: TGTGCCAGCAGTGAATTCGGGGGGGTGGGCGTGGATGGCTACACCTTC. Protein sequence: CASSEFGGVGVDGYTF.

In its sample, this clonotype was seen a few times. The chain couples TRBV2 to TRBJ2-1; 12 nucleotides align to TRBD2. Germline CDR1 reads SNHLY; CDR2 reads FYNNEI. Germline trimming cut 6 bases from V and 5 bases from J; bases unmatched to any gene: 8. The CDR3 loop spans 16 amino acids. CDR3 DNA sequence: TGTGCCAGCAGCTCCGCTAGCGGGAGGGTCCACAATGAGCAGTTCTTC. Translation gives CASSSASGRVHNEQFF. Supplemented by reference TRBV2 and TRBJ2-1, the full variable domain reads EPEVTQTPSHQVTQMGQEVILRCVPISNHLYFYWYRQILGQKVEFLVSFYNNEISEKSEIFDDQFSVERPDGSNFTLKIRSTKLEDSAMYFCASSSASGRVHNEQFFGPGTRLTVL.

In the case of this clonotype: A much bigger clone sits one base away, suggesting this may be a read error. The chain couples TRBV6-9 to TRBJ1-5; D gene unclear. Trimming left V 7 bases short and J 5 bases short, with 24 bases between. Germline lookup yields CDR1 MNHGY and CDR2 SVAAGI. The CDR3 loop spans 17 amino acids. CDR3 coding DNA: TGTGCCAGCACCTCCTTTCCTGAAAGAAAGAGGGATCAGCCCCAGCATTTT. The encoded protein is CASTSFPERKRDQPQHF.

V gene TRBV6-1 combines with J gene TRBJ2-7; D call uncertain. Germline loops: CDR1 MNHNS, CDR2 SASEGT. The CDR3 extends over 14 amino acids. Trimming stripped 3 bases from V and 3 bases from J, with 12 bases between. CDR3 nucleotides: TGTGCCAGCAGTGAGGGCAGAACCTACTACGAGCAGTACTTC. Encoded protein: CASSEGRTYYEQYF.

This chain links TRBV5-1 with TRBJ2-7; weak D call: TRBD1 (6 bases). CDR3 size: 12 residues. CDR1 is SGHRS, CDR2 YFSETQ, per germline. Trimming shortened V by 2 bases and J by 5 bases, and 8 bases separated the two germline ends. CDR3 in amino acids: CASSFQGHEQYF. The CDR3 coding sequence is TGCGCCAGCAGCTTCCAGGGGCACGAGCAGTACTTC.

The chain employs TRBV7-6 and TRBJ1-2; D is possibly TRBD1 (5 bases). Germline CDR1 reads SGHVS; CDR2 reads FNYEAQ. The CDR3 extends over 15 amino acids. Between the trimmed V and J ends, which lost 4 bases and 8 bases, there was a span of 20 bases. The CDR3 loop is CASSSQAGPFRGYTF. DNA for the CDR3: TGTGCCAGCAGCTCTCAAGCGGGACCGTTTAGGGGCTACACCTTC.

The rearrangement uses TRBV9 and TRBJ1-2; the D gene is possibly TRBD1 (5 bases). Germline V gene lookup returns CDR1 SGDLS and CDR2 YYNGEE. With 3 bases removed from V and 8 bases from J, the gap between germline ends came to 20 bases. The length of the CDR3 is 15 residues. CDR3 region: CASSGPGPGVIGYTF. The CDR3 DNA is TGTGCCAGCAGCGGCCCGGGACCCGGGGTGATCGGCTACACCTTC. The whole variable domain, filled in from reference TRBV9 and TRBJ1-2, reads DSGVTQTPKHLITATGQRVTLRCSPRSGDLSVYWYQQSLDQGLQFLIQYYNGEERAKGNILERFSAQQFPDLHSELNLSSLELGDSALYFCASSGPGPGVIGYTFGSGTRLTVV.

DNA for the CDR3: TGTGCCAGCAGCTTAGGGCCGTCCTCCTGGGGGGGCTACACCTTC. It specifies CASSLGPSSWGGYTF. The chain has TRBV7-9 and TRBJ1-2, with D perhaps matching TRBD1 (5 bases). The CDR3 runs to 15 residues. The germline CDR1 and CDR2 sequences are SEHNR and FQNEAQ (reference sequence). The ends were cut back, 1 base at V and 8 bases at J, with 17 bases in the middle.